This entry concerns a single TCR beta chain. Additional DNA sequences in this sample encode the identical CDR3. The sample belongs to a study of blood T cell repertoires in COVID-19. The protocol was immunoSEQ multiplex PCR, while the TCRdb copy is restricted to in-frame clones and leaves out a portion. The table has tens of thousands of clones, about nine tenths seen once. In germline, CDR1 is SGHTA, CDR2 FQGNSA. There are 13 residues in the CDR3. Trimming took 5 bases from V and 4 from J; bases not matched to a gene: 4. The gene calls are TRBV7-2 and TRBJ1-2, with 7 nucleotides matching TRBD1. This sequence was found in a man between 70 and 80 years old with active or convalescent COVID-19. The sequenced material came from peripheral blood. The CDR3 DNA reads as TGTGCCAGCAGCCCAAGGACAGGCTATGGCTACACCTTC. This translates into CASSPRTGYGYTF.